This TCR beta chain was sequenced during a study of regulatory T cells in long-lasting Graves disease. The sample's time point: persistent/refractory GD, antithyroid drugs over 5 years with positive TRAb. Following extraction of RNA from PBMCs, that RNA was used to make the TCR library. Relying on iRepertoire HTBI primers and Arm-PCR of CDR3 regions, the team built TCR beta libraries. TCRdb re-called the multiplex PCR reads through MiXCR, storing one row per CDR3 protein. Seen here are about 660,000 distinct CDR3 sequences, 25% to 30% observed once, and the top ten hold roughly 46%. The study, taken as a whole, reports: Sample size was small, which may have lowered accuracy. Between persistent patients, about 2,700 public clonotypes were shared, exceeding the 966 shared between new patients. Newly diagnosed patients had higher TCR diversity than persistent Graves' patients did.

Points on this clonotype: As yet, its antigen is unknown. The junction and the germline gene differ at one end; a read error may be behind it.

Germline V gene data show CDR1 as KGHSH and CDR2 as LQKENI. The CDR3 covers 15 residues. This material consisted of peripheral blood mononuclear cells (PBMCs), taken when the disease was refractory, from a patient treated with antithyroid drugs. V is TRBV18 and J is TRBJ2-7; possibly TRBD2 for D (6 bases). The clonotype was recovered from a female donor with Graves disease. Here the CDR3 DNA reads TGTGCCAGCTCACCACCCGACGGGCGGGGCTACGAGCAGCACTTC. Its protein is CASSPPDGRGYEQHF. Full variable domain (remainder filled in from reference TRBV18 and TRBJ2-7): NAGVMQNPRHLVRRRGQEARLRCSPMKGHSHVYWYRQLPEEGLKFMVYLQKENIIDESGMPKERFSAEFPKEGPSILRIQQVVRGDSAAYFCASSPPDGRGYEQHFGPGTRLTVT.